The 24 T cell receptor beta chains given below trace back to one sample, sequenced in a study of CD8 T cells in Susac syndrome. Random hexamers primed reverse transcription of about 0.5 to 1 ug RNA. TCRdb independently ran MiXCR on the immunoSEQ multiplex PCR reads; one entry per CDR3 protein. The sample records 80,000 or so distinct CDR3 sequences, about 93% being singletons. The specimen was CD4+ T cells from PBMCs. These receptors were obtained from a human donor with Susac syndrome.

This sequence joins TRBV7-8 and TRBJ2-3; 9 positions match TRBD1. V was clipped by 5 bases and J by 3 bases; unmatched bases: 9. In germline, CDR1 is SGHVS, CDR2 FQNEAQ. This CDR3 contains 16 residues. The DNA of the CDR3 is TGTGCCAGCAGCCCTACTGGGACAGGGAGGACAGATACGCAGTATTTT. Translated, it gives CASSPTGTGRTDTQYF.

This rearrangement joins TRBV12-3 or TRBV12-4 to TRBJ1-1; no clear D. The CDR3 runs 15 residues. V was cut by 6 bases and J by 4 bases, with 18 bases left in between. In DNA, the CDR3 is TGTGCCAGCAGCCTCAATGGGCGGGGTGTCACTGAAGCTTTCTTT. Translated, it gives CASSLNGRGVTEAFF.

This chain's CDR3 is CASSLSGGYSYNEQFF. In DNA, the CDR3 is TGTGCCAGTAGTCTGAGCGGGGGGTACTCCTACAATGAGCAGTTCTTC. V and J are TRBV19 and TRBJ2-1; TRBD2 matches 9 bases. V lost 5 bases and J lost 0; bases outside the gene matches: 5. Germline V gene data show CDR1 as LNHDA and CDR2 as SQIVND (reference sequence). The CDR3 is 16 residues long.

The CDR3 coding sequence is TGTGCCAGCAGAGTTAGCGGGAGGTCCTACAATGAGCAGTTCTTC. Translation gives CASRVSGRSYNEQFF. The rearrangement links TRBV27 to TRBJ2-1; TRBD2 matches at 10 bases. Germline V gene sequence: CDR1 MNHEY, CDR2 SMNVEV (reference sequence). CDR3 length equals 15 residues. Unmatched junction bases numbered 3, after V lost 6 bases and J lost 1 base.

V and J are TRBV3-1 and TRBJ1-2, with TRBD1 matching 11 bases. This CDR3 has 14 amino acids. The V gene end was trimmed by 2 bases and the J gene end by 6 bases; junction bases not matched to a gene: 2. The germline V gene encodes CDR1 LGHDT and CDR2 YNNKEL (reference sequence). Here the CDR3 DNA reads TGTGCCAGCAGCCAACAGGACAGGGGGCATGGCTACACCTTC. It translates to CASSQQDRGHGYTF.

The V and J genes are TRBV18 and TRBJ2-3; D call uncertain. This CDR3 has 13 residues. V was clipped by 5 bases and J by 4 bases, with 10 bases between them. Germline-derived CDR1 and CDR2 are KGHSH and LQKENI. This CDR3 reads CASSVALPDTQYF. The CDR3 DNA reads as TGTGCCAGCTCAGTAGCCCTCCCAGATACGCAGTATTTT.

The V and J genes are TRBV7-2 and TRBJ2-7; a weak D match, TRBD2 (7 bases). The CDR3 has 12 amino acids. Trimming removed 6 bases from V and 7 bases from J, with 13 bases in between. The V gene's germline CDR1 is SGHTA and CDR2 FQGNSA. CDR3 region: CASSTGGREQYF. CDR3 sequence (DNA): TGTGCCAGCAGTACGGGGGGCAGAGAGCAGTACTTC. Full variable domain (outside the CDR3, taken from reference TRBV7-2 and TRBJ2-7): GAGVSQSPSNKVTEKGKDVELRCDPISGHTALYWYRQSLGQGLEFLIYFQGNSAPDKSGLPSDRFSAERTGGSVSTLTIQRTQQEDSAVYLCASSTGGREQYFGPGTRLTVT.

The rearrangement links TRBV7-9 to TRBJ1-2; a weak D match, TRBD1 (5 bases). V was trimmed by 3 bases and J by 0 bases, leaving 11 bases between them. The length of the CDR3 is 15 residues. Germline V gives CDR1 SEHNR, CDR2 FQNEAQ (reference sequence). The CDR3 nucleotides are TGTGCCAGCAGCTTTGCCGGGGCACCTAACTATGGCTACACCTTC. Its translation: CASSFAGAPNYGYTF.

This clonotype has only one observation. J is TRBJ1-4 and V is TRBV19, with 9 bases aligning to TRBD1. Germline CDR1 reads LNHDA; CDR2 reads SQIVND (reference sequence). The CDR3 length is 14 residues. The J segment lost 4 bases and the V segment lost 7 bases, leaving 4 bases of the junction unmatched. As DNA, the CDR3 is TGTGCCAGTAAGAAGACAGGGGGTAATGAAAAACTGTTTTTT. Protein product: CASKKTGGNEKLFF.

The genes are TRBV29-1 and TRBJ2-5, with D unresolved. Trimming shortened V by 8 bases and J by 2 bases, and 21 bases separated the two germline ends. The length of the CDR3 is 15 residues. Per germline, CDR1 SQVTM and CDR2 ANQGSEA. The DNA for the CDR3 is TGCAGCCCTCTGGTCGGGTTAGGCGTACAAGAGACCCAGTACTTC. This sequence encodes CSPLVGLGVQETQYF.

This clonotype came up once. The CDR3 sequence is CASSSTGTGDYEQYF. The DNA of the CDR3 is TGTGCCAGCAGCTCGACCGGGACAGGGGACTACGAGCAGTACTTC. The genes are TRBV7-9 and TRBJ2-7; 10 nucleotides line up with TRBD1. This CDR3 has 15 amino acids. Trimming removed 4 bases from V and 3 bases from J; junction bases left unmatched: 6. Germline CDR1 is SEHNR and CDR2 is FQNEAQ (reference sequence).

V usage is TRBV6-5 and J usage is TRBJ2-5, with 8 positions matching TRBD1. The junction had 7 bases not matched to a gene; V was cut back by 6 bases and J by 1 base. The CDR3 runs to 15 residues. CDR1 is MNHEY and CDR2 is SVGAGI in the germline V gene. CDR3 sequence reads: CASRRQGTVQETQYF. In DNA form, the CDR3 reads TGTGCCAGCAGGCGACAGGGGACCGTCCAAGAGACCCAGTACTTC.

The chain is built from TRBV12-3 or TRBV12-4 and TRBJ2-7, with TRBD2 matching 13 bases. The CDR3 is 14 amino acids. V gave up 11 bases and J gave up 7 bases; unmatched junction bases: 11. The CDR3 coding sequence is TGTGCCTCCCACGGACTAGCGGGAGCTGGTGAGCAGTACTTC. Translation gives CASHGLAGAGEQYF.

The chain has TRBV5-1 and TRBJ2-1, with 8 bases matching TRBD2. The J segment lost 6 bases and the V segment lost 4 bases, leaving 6 bases of the junction unmatched. This CDR3 has 14 residues. Per germline, CDR1 SGHRS and CDR2 YFSETQ. The DNA of the CDR3 is TGCGCCAGCAGCGTCCGGACTAGCACCAATGAGCAGTTCTTC. It codes for CASSVRTSTNEQFF.

The chain employs TRBV10-3 and TRBJ2-6, with D possibly TRBD2 on 5 matching bases. The CDR3 sequence is 16 residues long. CDR1 is ENHRY, CDR2 SYGVKD, per germline. Trimming removed 2 bases from V and 0 bases from J, with 8 bases in between. CDR3 nucleotides: TGTGCCATCAGTGAGGGACTGACCTCTGGGGCCAACGTCCTGACTTTC. It encodes CAISEGLTSGANVLTF.

This chain uses TRBV4-2 with TRBJ2-5, with D possibly matching TRBD2 (6 bases). The CDR3 totals 14 residues. Germline V gene lookup returns CDR1 LGHNA and CDR2 YNFKEQ. The V gene lost 6 bases and the J gene lost 3 bases, with 14 bases spanning the gap. The CDR3 loop is CASRLKGGEETQYF. As DNA, the CDR3 is TGTGCCAGCAGACTTAAAGGAGGGGAAGAGACCCAGTACTTC.

The V call is TRBV18, the J call TRBJ2-7; TRBD2 matches 11 bases. The germline V gene has CDR1 KGHSH and CDR2 LQKENI. The ends lost 2 bases at V and 9 bases at J; junction bases unmatched: 6. The CDR3 is made up of 14 amino acids. CDR3 amino acids: CASSPGLAGGGQYF. As DNA, the CDR3 is TGTGCCAGCTCACCAGGGCTAGCGGGAGGCGGGCAGTACTTC.

This clonotype was detected only once. V is TRBV28 and J is TRBJ2-7; D call uncertain. The length of the CDR3 is 12 residues. Germline assignment: CDR1 MDHEN and CDR2 SYDVKM. Trimming shortened V by 7 bases and J by 4 bases, and 11 bases separated the two germline ends. This CDR3 reads CASNRAGYEQYF. The CDR3 DNA reads as TGTGCCAGCAACAGAGCTGGTTACGAGCAGTACTTC.

The CDR3 spells CASSEGSGNQPQHF. As DNA, the CDR3 is TGTGCCAGCAGTGAAGGGTCGGGGAATCAGCCCCAGCATTTT. V is TRBV6-1 and J is TRBJ1-5; unclear D gene. The germline V gene has CDR1 MNHNS and CDR2 SASEGT. Trimming cost V 1 base and J 4 bases, with 8 bases left between them. The CDR3 has 14 residues.

V is TRBV28 and J is TRBJ2-7; possibly TRBD1 for D (6 bases). The CDR3 covers 12 residues. The germline V gene encodes CDR1 MDHEN and CDR2 SYDVKM. Between the trimmed V and J ends, which lost 6 bases and 4 bases, there was a span of 10 bases. This CDR3 is CASRIQGYEQYF. CDR3 DNA: TGTGCCAGCAGAATACAGGGTTACGAGCAGTACTTC.

This chain links TRBV9 with TRBJ2-1, with 9 bases matching TRBD2. The V segment lost 0 bases and the J segment 7 bases; nucleotides outside the gene matches: 8. Germline CDR1 is SGDLS and CDR2 is YYNGEE. This CDR3 comprises 16 residues. The CDR3 spells CASSVVGAGGRNEQFF. As DNA, the CDR3 is TGTGCCAGCAGCGTAGTCGGAGCGGGAGGACGGAATGAGCAGTTCTTC.

The chain recombines TRBV20-1 with TRBJ2-1; D possibly corresponds to TRBD2 (5 bases). V was cut by 6 bases and J by 0 bases, with 12 bases left in between. Looked up from germline, CDR1 is DFQATT and CDR2 is SNEGSKA (reference sequence). The CDR3 spans 14 residues. CDR3 protein: CSASRGSSYNEQFF. In DNA form, the CDR3 reads TGCAGTGCAAGTCGGGGTAGCTCCTACAATGAGCAGTTCTTC.

The V call is TRBV5-6, the J call TRBJ2-5; TRBD1 matches at 10 bases. J was trimmed by 4 bases and V by 2 bases; bases with no gene match: 8. This CDR3 has 16 amino acids. Germline CDR1 reads SGHDT; CDR2 reads YYEEEE. Here the CDR3 reads CASSFLTGTGAETQYF. The CDR3 region has the DNA TGTGCCAGCAGCTTTTTGACCGGGACAGGGGCAGAGACCCAGTACTTC.

This rearrangement joins TRBV5-1 to TRBJ2-3; D unresolved. The CDR3 contains 14 residues. V lost 0 bases and J 6 bases, leaving 11 bases between the germline ends. CDR1 and CDR2 (germline): SGHRS, YFSETQ. CDR3 in amino acids: CASSLEGLTDTQYF. The CDR3 region has the DNA TGCGCCAGCAGCTTGGAGGGCCTCACGGATACGCAGTATTTT.